This T cell receptor beta chain appears in the sequencing data of a study of shared clonotypes between healthy human individuals. Germline values: CDR1 MDHEN, CDR2 SYDVKM. Trimming cost V 4 bases and J 0 bases, with 1 base left between them. The CDR3 has 12 amino acids. CD45RO-negative, CCR7-positively selected cells formed the naive CD8 fraction, excluding terminally differentiated effector memory CD45RA+ cells. Method: immunoSEQ multiplex PCR; TCRdb's copy keeps in-frame clones and lacks some. The data contain hundreds of thousands of clones, roughly 96% of them seen just once; the ten biggest clones take up 0.11%.

What was sequenced was naive CD8+ T cells sorted from blood. This receptor was identified in a woman between 25 and 40 years old in good health. This chain uses TRBV28 with TRBJ1-5; D is unresolved. CDR3 protein: CASSYSNQPQHF. CDR3 nucleotides: TGTGCCAGCAGTTATAGCAATCAGCCCCAGCATTTT.